The table lists the clone carrying this T cell receptor beta chain with a count of one. Clones were read by immunoSEQ multiplex PCR, and TCRdb kept only the in-frame ones, dropping some. The table has tens of thousands of clones, 75% to 90% seen once. This CDR3 is 15 amino acids long. The junction had 2 bases not matched to a gene; V was cut back by 0 bases and J by 6 bases. Per the germline V gene, CDR1 is SGHAT and CDR2 is FQNNGV. The record originates from a study of blood T cell repertoires in COVID-19. Specimen: peripheral blood. This clonotype originated in an elderly woman with acute or convalescent COVID-19. The chain links TRBV11-2 to TRBJ2-1; 10 bases agree with TRBD2. CDR3 DNA: TGTGCCAGCAGCTTAGAACTAGCGGGGACCAATGAGCAGTTCTTC. It encodes CASSLELAGTNEQFF.